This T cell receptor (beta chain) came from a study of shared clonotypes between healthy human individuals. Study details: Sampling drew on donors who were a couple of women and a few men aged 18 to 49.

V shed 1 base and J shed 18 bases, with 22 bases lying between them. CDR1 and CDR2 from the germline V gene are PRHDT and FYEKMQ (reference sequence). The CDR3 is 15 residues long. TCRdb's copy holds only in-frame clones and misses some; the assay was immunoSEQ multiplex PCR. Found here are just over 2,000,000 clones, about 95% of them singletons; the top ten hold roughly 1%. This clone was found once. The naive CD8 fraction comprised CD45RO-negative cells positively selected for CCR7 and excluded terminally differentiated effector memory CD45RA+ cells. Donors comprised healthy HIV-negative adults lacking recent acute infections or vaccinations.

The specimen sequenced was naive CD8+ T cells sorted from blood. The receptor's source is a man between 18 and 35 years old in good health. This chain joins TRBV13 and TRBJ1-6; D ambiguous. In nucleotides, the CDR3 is TGTGCCAGCAGCTTAGCAGGCCAGAGCATCACCCCTCCCCACTTT. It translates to CASSLAGQSITPPHF.